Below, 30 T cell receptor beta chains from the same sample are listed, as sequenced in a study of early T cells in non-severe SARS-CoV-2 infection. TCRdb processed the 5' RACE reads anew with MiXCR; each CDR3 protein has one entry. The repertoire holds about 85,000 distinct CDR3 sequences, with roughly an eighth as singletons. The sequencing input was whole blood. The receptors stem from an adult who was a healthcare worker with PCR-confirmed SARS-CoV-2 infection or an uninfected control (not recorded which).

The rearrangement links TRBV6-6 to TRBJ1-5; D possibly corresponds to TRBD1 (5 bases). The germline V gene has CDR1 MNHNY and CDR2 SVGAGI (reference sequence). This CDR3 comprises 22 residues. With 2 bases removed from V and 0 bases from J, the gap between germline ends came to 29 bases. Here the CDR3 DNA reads TGTGCCAGCAGTTACGGGGGGGGACCGGGTGGACCGGGCCCCTATAGCAATCAGCCCCAGCATTTT. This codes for CASSYGGGPGGPGPYSNQPQHF.

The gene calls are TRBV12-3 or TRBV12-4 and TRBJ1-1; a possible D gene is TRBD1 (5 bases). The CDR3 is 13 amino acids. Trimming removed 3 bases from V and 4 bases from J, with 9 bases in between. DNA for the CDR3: TGTGCCAGCAGTTTCTCTGGGACCACTGAAGCTTTCTTT. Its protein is CASSFSGTTEAFF.

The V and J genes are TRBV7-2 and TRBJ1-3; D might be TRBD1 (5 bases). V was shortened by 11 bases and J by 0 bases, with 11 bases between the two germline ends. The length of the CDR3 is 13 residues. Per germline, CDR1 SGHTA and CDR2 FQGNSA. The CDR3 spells CAPGLSSGNTIYF. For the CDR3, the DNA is TGTGCCCCGGGGCTGAGCTCTGGAAACACCATATATTTT. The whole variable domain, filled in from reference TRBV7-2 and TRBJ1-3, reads GAGVSQSPSNKVTEKGKDVELRCDPISGHTALYWYRQSLGQGLEFLIYFQGNSAPDKSGLPSDRFSAERTGGSVSTLTIQRTQQEDSAVYLCAPGLSSGNTIYFGEGSWLTVV.

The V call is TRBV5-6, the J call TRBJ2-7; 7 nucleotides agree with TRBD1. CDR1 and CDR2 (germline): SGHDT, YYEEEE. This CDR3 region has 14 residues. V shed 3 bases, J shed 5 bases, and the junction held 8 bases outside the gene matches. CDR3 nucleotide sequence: TGTGCCAGCAGCTCCCTGACAGGGAGCAACGAGCAGTACTTC. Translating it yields CASSSLTGSNEQYF.

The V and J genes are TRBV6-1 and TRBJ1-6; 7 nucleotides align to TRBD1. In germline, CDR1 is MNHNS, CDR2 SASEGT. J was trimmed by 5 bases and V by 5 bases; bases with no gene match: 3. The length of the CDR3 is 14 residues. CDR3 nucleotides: TGTGCCAGCAGTAGAGGACAGGATAATTCACCCCTCCACTTT. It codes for CASSRGQDNSPLHF.

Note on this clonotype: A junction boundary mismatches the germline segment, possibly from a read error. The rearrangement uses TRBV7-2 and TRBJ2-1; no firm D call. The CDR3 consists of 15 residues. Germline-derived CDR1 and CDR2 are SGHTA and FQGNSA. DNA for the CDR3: TGTGGCAGCAGCTCTCGTCAGGTGGGTAGGAATGAGCAGTTCTTC. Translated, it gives CGSSSRQVGRNEQFF.

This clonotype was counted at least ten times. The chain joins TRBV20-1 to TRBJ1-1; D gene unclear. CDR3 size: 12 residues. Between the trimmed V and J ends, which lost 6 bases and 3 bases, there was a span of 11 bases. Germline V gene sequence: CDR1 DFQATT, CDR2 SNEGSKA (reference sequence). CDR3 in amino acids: CSAEDRDTEAFF. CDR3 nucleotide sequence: TGCAGTGCCGAGGATAGGGACACTGAAGCTTTCTTT.

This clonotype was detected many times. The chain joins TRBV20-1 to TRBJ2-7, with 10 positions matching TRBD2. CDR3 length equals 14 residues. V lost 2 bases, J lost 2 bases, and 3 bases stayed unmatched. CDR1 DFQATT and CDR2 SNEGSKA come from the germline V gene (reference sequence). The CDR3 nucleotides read TGCAGTGCTAGATTCGGGACTAGCGCCTACGAGCAGTACTTC. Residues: CSARFGTSAYEQYF.

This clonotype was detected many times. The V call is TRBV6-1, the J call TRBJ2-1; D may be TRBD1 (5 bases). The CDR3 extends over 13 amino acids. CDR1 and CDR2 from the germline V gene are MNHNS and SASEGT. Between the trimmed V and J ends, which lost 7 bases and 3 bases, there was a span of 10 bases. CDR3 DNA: TGTGCCAGCAATAGAGACAGCTACAATGAGCAGTTCTTC. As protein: CASNRDSYNEQFF.

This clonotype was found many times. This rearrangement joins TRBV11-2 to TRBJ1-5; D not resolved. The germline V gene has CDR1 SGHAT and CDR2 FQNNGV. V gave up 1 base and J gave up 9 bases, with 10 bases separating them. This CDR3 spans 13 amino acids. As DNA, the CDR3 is TGTGCCAGCAGCTTAGGATCGGGTCGGCCCCAGCATTTT. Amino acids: CASSLGSGRPQHF.

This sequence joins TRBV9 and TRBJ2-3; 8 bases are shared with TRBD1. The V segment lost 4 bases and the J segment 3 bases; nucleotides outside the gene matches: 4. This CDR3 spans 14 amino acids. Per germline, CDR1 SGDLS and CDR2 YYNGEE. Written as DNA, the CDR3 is TGTGCCAGCAGCTCACGACAGGGGACAGATACGCAGTATTTT. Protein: CASSSRQGTDTQYF.

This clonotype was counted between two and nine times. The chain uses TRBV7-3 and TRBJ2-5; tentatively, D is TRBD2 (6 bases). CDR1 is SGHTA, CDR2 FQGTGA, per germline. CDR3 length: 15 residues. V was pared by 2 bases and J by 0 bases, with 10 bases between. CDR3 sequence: CASSLGGADQETQYF. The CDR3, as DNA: TGTGCCAGCAGCTTAGGCGGGGCGGACCAAGAGACCCAGTACTTC.

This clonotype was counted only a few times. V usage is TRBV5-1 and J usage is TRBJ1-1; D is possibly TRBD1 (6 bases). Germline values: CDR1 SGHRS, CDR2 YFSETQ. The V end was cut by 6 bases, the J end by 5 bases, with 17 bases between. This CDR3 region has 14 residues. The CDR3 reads CASTFGGEGTEAFF. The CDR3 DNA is TGCGCCAGCACCTTCGGGGGCGAGGGGACTGAAGCTTTCTTT.

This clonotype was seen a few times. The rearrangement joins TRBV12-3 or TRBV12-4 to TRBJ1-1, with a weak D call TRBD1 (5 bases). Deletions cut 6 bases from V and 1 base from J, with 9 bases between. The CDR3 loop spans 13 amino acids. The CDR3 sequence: CASRLTENTEAFF. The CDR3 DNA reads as TGTGCCAGCAGGCTGACAGAGAACACTGAAGCTTTCTTT.

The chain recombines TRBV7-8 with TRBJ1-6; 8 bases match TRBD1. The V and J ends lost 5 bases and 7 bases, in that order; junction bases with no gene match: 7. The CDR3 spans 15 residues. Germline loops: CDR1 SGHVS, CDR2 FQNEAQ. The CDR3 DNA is TGTGCCAGCAGCCTACGGACAGGGACAAATTCACCCCTCCACTTT. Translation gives CASSLRTGTNSPLHF.

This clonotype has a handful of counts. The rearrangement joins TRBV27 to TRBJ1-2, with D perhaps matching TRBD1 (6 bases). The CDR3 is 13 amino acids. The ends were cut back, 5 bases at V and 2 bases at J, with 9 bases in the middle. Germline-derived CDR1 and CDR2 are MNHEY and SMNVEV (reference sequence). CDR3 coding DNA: TGTGCCAGCAGTGTTGGACAGAACTATGGCTACACCTTC. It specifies CASSVGQNYGYTF.

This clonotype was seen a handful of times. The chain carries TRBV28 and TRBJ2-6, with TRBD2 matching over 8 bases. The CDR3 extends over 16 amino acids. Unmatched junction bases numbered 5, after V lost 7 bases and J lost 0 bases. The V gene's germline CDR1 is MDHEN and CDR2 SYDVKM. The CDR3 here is CASTGGASSGANVLTF. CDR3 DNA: TGTGCCAGCACCGGGGGGGCCAGCTCTGGGGCCAACGTCCTGACTTTC.

DNA of the CDR3: TGCAGTGCTTCCAGACAGACTACTAGCGGGAGAATTTTCTTC. It yields the protein CSASRQTTSGRIFF. V usage is TRBV20-1 and J usage is TRBJ2-1; 11 nucleotides align to TRBD2. After removal of 5 bases from V and 16 bases from J, the junction contained 16 bases not matched to a gene. The CDR3 runs to 14 residues. The germline gives CDR1 DFQATT, CDR2 SNEGSKA (reference sequence).

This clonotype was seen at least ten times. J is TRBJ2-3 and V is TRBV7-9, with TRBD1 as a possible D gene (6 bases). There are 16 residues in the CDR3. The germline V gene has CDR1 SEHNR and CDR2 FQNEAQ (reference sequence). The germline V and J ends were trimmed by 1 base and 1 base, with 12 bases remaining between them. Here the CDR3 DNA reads TGTGCCAGCAGCTTAGAAGGGGGACATGGCACAGATACGCAGTATTTT. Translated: CASSLEGGHGTDTQYF.

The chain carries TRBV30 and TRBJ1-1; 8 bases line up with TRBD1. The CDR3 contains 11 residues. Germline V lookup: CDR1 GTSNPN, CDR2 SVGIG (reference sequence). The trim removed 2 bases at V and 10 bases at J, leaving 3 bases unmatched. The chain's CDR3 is CAWSLDRAAFF. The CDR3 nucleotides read TGTGCCTGGAGTCTGGACAGGGCAGCTTTCTTT.

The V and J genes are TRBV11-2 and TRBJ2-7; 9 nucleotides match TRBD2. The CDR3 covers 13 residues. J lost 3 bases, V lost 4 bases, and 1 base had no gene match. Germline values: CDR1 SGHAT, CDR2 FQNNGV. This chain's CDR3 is CASSSTSGYEQYF. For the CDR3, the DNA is TGTGCCAGCAGCTCGACTAGCGGCTACGAGCAGTACTTC.

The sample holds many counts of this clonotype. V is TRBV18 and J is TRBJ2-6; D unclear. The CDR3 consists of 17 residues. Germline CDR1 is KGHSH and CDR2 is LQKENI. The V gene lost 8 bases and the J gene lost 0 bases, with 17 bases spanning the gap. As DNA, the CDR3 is TGTGCCAGCCGGTTAAGGCAAAGGGACTCTGGGGCCAACGTCCTGACTTTC. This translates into CASRLRQRDSGANVLTF.

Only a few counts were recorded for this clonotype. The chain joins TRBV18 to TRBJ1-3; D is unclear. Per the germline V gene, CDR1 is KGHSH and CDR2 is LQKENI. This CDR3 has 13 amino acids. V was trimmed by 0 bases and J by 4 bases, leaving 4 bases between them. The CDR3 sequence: CASSPPRGNTIYF. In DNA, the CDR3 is TGTGCCAGCTCACCACCGCGGGGAAACACCATATATTTT.

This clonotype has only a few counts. The CDR3 bases are TGTGCCAGCCCACCCTCCGGGACATTCTCCTACGAGCAGTACTTC. Amino acid sequence: CASPPSGTFSYEQYF. V gene TRBV28 combines with J gene TRBJ2-7; D may be TRBD1 (6 bases). Germline V gives CDR1 MDHEN, CDR2 SYDVKM. The CDR3 contains 15 residues. V was pared by 8 bases and J by 0 bases, with 17 bases between.

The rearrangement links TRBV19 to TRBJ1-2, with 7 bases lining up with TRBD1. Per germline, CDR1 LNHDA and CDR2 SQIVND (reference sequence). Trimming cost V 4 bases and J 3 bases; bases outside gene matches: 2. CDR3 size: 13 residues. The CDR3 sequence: CASSTQGDYGYTF. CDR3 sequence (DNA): TGTGCCAGTAGTACCCAGGGGGACTATGGCTACACCTTC. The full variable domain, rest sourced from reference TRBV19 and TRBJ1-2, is DGGITQSPKYLFRKEGQNVTLSCEQNLNHDAMYWYRQDPGQGLRLIYYSQIVNDFQKGDIAEGYSVSREKKESFPLTVTSAQKNPTAFYLCASSTQGDYGYTFGSGTRLTVV.

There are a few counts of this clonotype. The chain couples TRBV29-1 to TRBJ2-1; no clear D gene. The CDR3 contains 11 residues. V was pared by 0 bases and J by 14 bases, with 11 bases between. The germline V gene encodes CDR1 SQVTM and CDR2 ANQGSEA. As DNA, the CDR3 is TGCAGCGTTGAAGAGGACCCGAAGGAGTTCTTC. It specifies CSVEEDPKEFF.

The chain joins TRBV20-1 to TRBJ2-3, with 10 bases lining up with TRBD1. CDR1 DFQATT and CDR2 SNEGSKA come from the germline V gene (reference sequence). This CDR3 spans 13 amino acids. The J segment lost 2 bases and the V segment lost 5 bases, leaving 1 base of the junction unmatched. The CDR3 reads CSAGTGATDTQYF. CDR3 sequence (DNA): TGCAGTGCTGGGACAGGGGCCACAGATACGCAGTATTTT.

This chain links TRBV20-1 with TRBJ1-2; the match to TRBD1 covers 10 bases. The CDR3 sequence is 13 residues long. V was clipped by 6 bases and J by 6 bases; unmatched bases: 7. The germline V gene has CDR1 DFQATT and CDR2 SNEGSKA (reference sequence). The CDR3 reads CSATDRGWDGYTF. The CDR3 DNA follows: TGCAGTGCCACGGACAGGGGGTGGGATGGCTACACCTTC.

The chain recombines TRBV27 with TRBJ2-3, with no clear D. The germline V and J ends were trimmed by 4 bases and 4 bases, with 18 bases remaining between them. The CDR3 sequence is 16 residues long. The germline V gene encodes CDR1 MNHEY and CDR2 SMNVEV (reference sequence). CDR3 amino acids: CASSSFITQVPDTQYF. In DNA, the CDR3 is TGTGCCAGCAGTTCCTTTATCACCCAAGTCCCAGATACGCAGTATTTT.

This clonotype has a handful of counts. The DNA for the CDR3 is TGTGCCAGCAGTCCGCCCAGATACGAGCAGTACTTC. Translated: CASSPPRYEQYF. The J gene is TRBJ2-7, the V gene TRBV6-6; D remains ambiguous. V was cut by 5 bases and J by 4 bases, with 9 bases left in between. The CDR3 spans 12 residues. CDR1 is MNHNY and CDR2 is SVGAGI in the germline V gene (reference sequence).